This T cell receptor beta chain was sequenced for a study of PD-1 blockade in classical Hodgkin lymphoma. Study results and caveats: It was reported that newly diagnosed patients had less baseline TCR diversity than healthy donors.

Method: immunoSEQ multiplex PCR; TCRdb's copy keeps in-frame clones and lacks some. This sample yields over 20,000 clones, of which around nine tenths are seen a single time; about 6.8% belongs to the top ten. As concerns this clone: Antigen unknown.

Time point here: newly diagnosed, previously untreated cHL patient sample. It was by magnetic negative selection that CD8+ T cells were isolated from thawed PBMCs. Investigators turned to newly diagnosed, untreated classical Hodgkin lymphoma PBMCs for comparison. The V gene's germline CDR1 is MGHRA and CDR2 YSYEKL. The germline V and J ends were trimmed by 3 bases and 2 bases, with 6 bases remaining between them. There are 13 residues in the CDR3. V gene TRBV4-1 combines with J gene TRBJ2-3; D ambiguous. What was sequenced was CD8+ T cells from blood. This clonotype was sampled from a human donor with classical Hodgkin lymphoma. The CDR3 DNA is TGCGCCAGCAGCCAGGTGGTCACAGATACGCAGTATTTT. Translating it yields CASSQVVTDTQYF.